This T cell receptor beta chain originates from a study of blood T cells in healthy people across ages. Per germline, CDR1 SGDLS and CDR2 YYNGEE. V gave up 7 bases and J gave up 2 bases, with 16 bases separating them. CDR3 length equals 16 residues. The second PCR ran about 6 to 11 cycles with a sample-barcoded 5' primer and J-beta primers. TCRdb ran MiXCR on the 5' RACE reads and lists one entry per CDR3 protein. Of about 500,000 distinct CDR3 sequences in the sample, around 24% were seen once. This clonotype was detected only a few times. Its antigen remains unidentified. Whole-study findings and limits: Among long-lived donors, naive CD4+ cells were more numerous and diversity higher than in aged donors.

The same sample was also used in a study of T cells of mothers and their children. Per that study: Overlap in related mother-child pairs always slightly exceeded unrelated pairs, never significantly.

This receptor was taken from a boy between 5 and 17 years old in good health. The sequencing sample was made of blood. The chain carries TRBV9 and TRBJ1-6; D perhaps matches TRBD1 (5 bases). The CDR3 region is CASGKGRGTYNSPLHF. CDR3 bases: TGTGCCAGCGGCAAAGGGAGGGGAACCTATAATTCACCCCTCCACTTT.